Listed below are T cell receptor beta chains from one sample, sequenced in a study of T cell responses to AZD1222 COVID-19 vaccine. Data came from immunoSEQ multiplex PCR; TCRdb stores just in-frame clones and leaves some out. The table lists roughly 170,000 clones, 80% to 90% of them singletons. This specimen was peripheral blood, taken on day 0 of AZD1222 vaccination. The receptors were sampled from an adult in good health. Each CDR3 is given with its conserved first and last residue. The order of the fields is D gene, clone size, V gene, J gene, CDR3 DNA, CDR3 protein. The D gene is left open where the match is weak. Only part of the rows carry a size: once, few, many, or a class if the clone is expanded.

d_gene: TRBD2
abundance: .
v_gene: TRBV10-2
j_gene: TRBJ2-7
CDR3nt: TGCGCCAGCAGTCGGACTAGCGGGAGGGACACCTACGAGCAGTACTTC
CDR3aa: CASSRTSGRDTYEQYF

d_gene: TRBD2
abundance: .
v_gene: TRBV6-2/TRBV6-3
j_gene: TRBJ2-3
CDR3nt: TGTGCCAGCAGTATTACTAGCGGGGGGACAGATACGCAGTATTTT
CDR3aa: CASSITSGGTDTQYF

d_gene: TRBD1
abundance: .
v_gene: TRBV19
j_gene: TRBJ1-1
CDR3nt: TGTGCCAGTAGTATGGGACAGGTCTTTCGCGGCACTGAAGCTTTCTTT
CDR3aa: CASSMGQVFRGTEAFF

d_gene: .
abundance: .
v_gene: TRBV15
j_gene: TRBJ2-5
CDR3nt: TGTGCCACCACCCGGGGGGACAGCCAAGAGACCCAGTACTTC
CDR3aa: CATTRGDSQETQYF

d_gene: TRBD2
abundance: .
v_gene: TRBV24-1
j_gene: TRBJ2-1
CDR3nt: TGTGCCACCAGTGATTCCGCACTAGCGAACTACAATGAGCAGTTCTTC
CDR3aa: CATSDSALANYNEQFF

d_gene: TRBD2
abundance: .
v_gene: TRBV28
j_gene: TRBJ2-7
CDR3nt: TGTGCCAGCAGCCCTGGACTAGCGGGTGGTAGCCCGCACTTC
CDR3aa: CASSPGLAGGSPHF

d_gene: TRBD1
abundance: .
v_gene: TRBV27
j_gene: TRBJ2-2
CDR3nt: TGTGCCAGCAGACTGGACAGGGGACCCTTCACCGGGGAGCTGTTTTTT
CDR3aa: CASRLDRGPFTGELFF

d_gene: TRBD1
abundance: .
v_gene: TRBV28
j_gene: TRBJ2-7
CDR3nt: TGTGCCAGCAGTGACAGGGTCCTCTACGAGCAGTACTTC
CDR3aa: CASSDRVLYEQYF

d_gene: .
abundance: .
v_gene: TRBV6-2/TRBV6-3
j_gene: TRBJ2-2
CDR3nt: TGTGCCAGCAGCAGAGCCGCAACCGGGGAGCTGTTTTTT
CDR3aa: CASSRAATGELFF

d_gene: .
abundance: .
v_gene: TRBV12-3/TRBV12-4
j_gene: TRBJ2-7
CDR3nt: TGTGCCAGCAGTTCCTTCCGTTACGAGCAGTACTTC
CDR3aa: CASSSFRYEQYF

d_gene: TRBD1
abundance: .
v_gene: TRBV15
j_gene: TRBJ1-4
CDR3nt: TGTGCCACCAGCAGAGGGACAGGGAGTGAAAAACTGTTTTTT
CDR3aa: CATSRGTGSEKLFF

d_gene: .
abundance: .
v_gene: TRBV6-2/TRBV6-3
j_gene: TRBJ2-7
CDR3nt: TGTGCCAGCAGTTACTTAGGCGAGCAGTACTTC
CDR3aa: CASSYLGEQYF

d_gene: .
abundance: once
v_gene: TRBV15
j_gene: TRBJ2-3
CDR3nt: TGTGCCACCAGCAGGACAGGTAGCACCAGAGGGGCGGATACGCAGTATTTT
CDR3aa: CATSRTGSTRGADTQYF

d_gene: .
abundance: once
v_gene: TRBV28
j_gene: TRBJ2-7
CDR3nt: TGTGCCAGCAGTCCGCAACAGCGGCCGACCTTCTACGAGCAGTACTTC
CDR3aa: CASSPQQRPTFYEQYF

d_gene: TRBD2
abundance: .
v_gene: TRBV9
j_gene: TRBJ2-1
CDR3nt: TGTGCCAGCAGCGCCTACGGGACTAGCGACTACAATGAGCAGTTCTTC
CDR3aa: CASSAYGTSDYNEQFF

d_gene: TRBD2
abundance: once
v_gene: TRBV25-1
j_gene: TRBJ2-5
CDR3nt: TGTGCCAGCAGTGGAGGGCGGACTAGCGGGGCAGAGACCCAGTACTTC
CDR3aa: CASSGGRTSGAETQYF

d_gene: TRBD1
abundance: .
v_gene: TRBV5-1
j_gene: TRBJ1-2
CDR3nt: TGCGCCAGCAGCAACGGGACAGGGGGTTTTGGCTACACCTTC
CDR3aa: CASSNGTGGFGYTF

d_gene: TRBD1
abundance: .
v_gene: TRBV7-3
j_gene: TRBJ2-7
CDR3nt: TGTGCCAGCAGCTCGACAGGGATGGGCGAGCAGTACTTC
CDR3aa: CASSSTGMGEQYF

d_gene: .
abundance: .
v_gene: TRBV4-3
j_gene: TRBJ2-1
CDR3nt: TGCGCCAGCAGCCAAGGCACTAGCCAAGGGGGCCTTGATGAGCAGTTCTTC
CDR3aa: CASSQGTSQGGLDEQFF

d_gene: .
abundance: .
v_gene: TRBV5-1
j_gene: TRBJ2-1
CDR3nt: TGCGCCAGCAGCTTGGCTAATGGGGAAAAGTTCTTC
CDR3aa: CASSLANGEKFF

d_gene: .
abundance: .
v_gene: TRBV7-9
j_gene: TRBJ1-1
CDR3nt: TGTGCCAGCAGCTTAGCTTTCGGGGAAGGGACTGAAGCTTTCTTT
CDR3aa: CASSLAFGEGTEAFF

d_gene: .
abundance: .
v_gene: TRBV30
j_gene: TRBJ2-3
CDR3nt: TGTGCCTGGAGTTTGAGAGGGGGGGCCTCTATAGATACGCAGTATTTT
CDR3aa: CAWSLRGGASIDTQYF

d_gene: TRBD1
abundance: .
v_gene: TRBV3-1/TRBV3-2
j_gene: TRBJ2-2
CDR3nt: TGTGCCAGCAGCCAAATCATCCGGGACAGGGGAAACACCGGGGAGCTGTTTTTT
CDR3aa: CASSQIIRDRGNTGELFF

d_gene: TRBD1
abundance: .
v_gene: TRBV28
j_gene: TRBJ1-6
CDR3nt: TGTGCCAGCAGTTCCCCCTGGCTTTCCGGCAGGGGGTCCTATAATTCACCCCTCCACTTT
CDR3aa: CASSSPWLSGRGSYNSPLHF

d_gene: TRBD1
abundance: .
v_gene: TRBV7-9
j_gene: TRBJ1-4
CDR3nt: TGTGCCAGCACCGTACAGGGGACTAATGAAAAACTGTTTTTT
CDR3aa: CASTVQGTNEKLFF

d_gene: .
abundance: .
v_gene: TRBV15
j_gene: TRBJ2-7
CDR3nt: TGTGCCACCAGCGGACCGATCACCGGGCTCTCCTACGAGCAGTACTTC
CDR3aa: CATSGPITGLSYEQYF

d_gene: .
abundance: .
v_gene: TRBV6-4
j_gene: TRBJ1-1
CDR3nt: TGTGCCAGCAGTGACATTCTAGGGACAAAAGCTTTCTTT
CDR3aa: CASSDILGTKAFF

d_gene: .
abundance: once
v_gene: TRBV19
j_gene: TRBJ1-5
CDR3nt: TGTGCCAGTAGGTGGGTTTATAGCAATCAGCCCCAGCATTTT
CDR3aa: CASRWVYSNQPQHF

d_gene: .
abundance: few
v_gene: TRBV19
j_gene: TRBJ1-6
CDR3nt: TGTGCCAGTACCAAACCCTCCGGGGGAGTGGGGAATTCACCCCTCCACTTT
CDR3aa: CASTKPSGGVGNSPLHF

d_gene: .
abundance: .
v_gene: TRBV7-3
j_gene: TRBJ2-2
CDR3nt: TGTGCCAGCAGCCAGACTAGTTACACCGGGGAGCTGTTTTTT
CDR3aa: CASSQTSYTGELFF

d_gene: TRBD1
abundance: .
v_gene: TRBV27
j_gene: TRBJ1-1
CDR3nt: TGTGCCAGCAGTTTAAGTACCAGGGGGCCGGTAACTGAAGCTTTCTTT
CDR3aa: CASSLSTRGPVTEAFF

d_gene: .
abundance: .
v_gene: TRBV20-1
j_gene: TRBJ2-3
CDR3nt: TGCAGTGCTAGCGATACGCAGTATTTT
CDR3aa: CSASDTQYF

d_gene: .
abundance: .
v_gene: TRBV7-9
j_gene: TRBJ1-2
CDR3nt: TGTGCCAGCAGCTCCGGGATAAACTATGGCTACACCTTC
CDR3aa: CASSSGINYGYTF